This T cell receptor (beta chain) was sequenced for a study of OX40 agonist ivuxolimab in advanced cancers. Across the whole study: Among those enrolled, mean age was about 58 years (range roughly 23 to 85) and less than 90% were male.

Study outcomes and limitations: Among the lowest peripheral clonal expansion occurred in 0.1-3.0 mg/kg partial responders.

This CDR3 is 13 amino acids long. Germline V gene sequence: CDR1 MGHRA, CDR2 YSYEKL. V lost 4 bases and J 5 bases, leaving 11 bases between the germline ends. Method: immunoSEQ multiplex PCR; TCRdb's copy keeps in-frame clones and lacks some. The sample lists about 61,000 clones, roughly 84% seen once, with around 0.52% in the top ten. A note on this clone: What it binds is not known.

This material consisted of CD4+ or CD8+ T cells sorted from blood, taken in a trial of the OX40 agonist ivuxolimab. V usage is TRBV4-1 and J usage is TRBJ2-5; a weak D match, TRBD1 (6 bases). The TCR comes from an adult with an advanced solid tumor such as melanoma, head and neck, liver or kidney cancer. The CDR3 nucleotides are TGCGCCAGCAGCCCTCTTAGGGGGGAGACCCAGTACTTC. The encoded protein is CASSPLRGETQYF.